Below, 31 T cell receptor beta chains from the same sample are listed, as sequenced in a study of PD-1 blockade in mismatch repair-deficient tumors. Clones were read by immunoSEQ multiplex PCR, and TCRdb kept only the in-frame ones, dropping some. Of some 40,000 clones in the sample, approximately 80% were seen once. The sample in question was PBMCs, obtained approximately 41 weeks after starting pembrolizumab. The source of these receptors is an adult with mismatch repair-deficient cancer.

The chain couples TRBV2 to TRBJ2-5; TRBD2 might be the D (6 bases). CDR1 is SNHLY, CDR2 FYNNEI, per germline. The CDR3 totals 13 residues. V lost 4 bases to trimming and J lost 1 base, with 7 bases between them. This CDR3 is CASSGLVQETQYF. CDR3 bases: TGTGCCAGCAGTGGACTAGTCCAAGAGACCCAGTACTTC. The full variable domain, with the rest looked up from reference TRBV2 and TRBJ2-5, is EPEVTQTPSHQVTQMGQEVILRCVPISNHLYFYWYRQILGQKVEFLVSFYNNEISEKSEIFDDQFSVERPDGSNFTLKIRSTKLEDSAMYFCASSGLVQETQYFGPGTRLLVL.

The chain uses TRBV30 and TRBJ1-5; a possible D gene is TRBD1 (5 bases). The V and J ends lost 4 bases and 4 bases respectively, with 20 bases between them. This CDR3 has 16 amino acids. Germline CDR1 reads GTSNPN; CDR2 reads SVGIG (reference sequence). For the CDR3, the DNA is TGTGCCTGGACCCCGTACGGCCAGGGAAAAAATCAGCCCCAGCATTTT. Its translation is CAWTPYGQGKNQPQHF.

This chain uses TRBV7-2 with TRBJ1-5; unclear D gene. The V end lost 0 bases, the J end lost 0 bases, and 9 bases lay between the germline ends. The length of the CDR3 is 16 residues. Looked up from germline, CDR1 is SGHTA and CDR2 is FQGNSA. CDR3: CASSLALTSSNQPQHF. CDR3 nucleotide sequence: TGTGCCAGCAGCTTAGCATTGACAAGTAGCAATCAGCCCCAGCATTTT. The full variable domain, completed using reference TRBV7-2 and TRBJ1-5, is GAGVSQSPSNKVTEKGKDVELRCDPISGHTALYWYRQSLGQGLEFLIYFQGNSAPDKSGLPSDRFSAERTGGSVSTLTIQRTQQEDSAVYLCASSLALTSSNQPQHFGDGTRLSIL.

J is TRBJ2-3 and V is TRBV10-1, with 10 bases fitting TRBD2. The CDR3 sequence is 16 residues long. V lost 3 bases to trimming and J lost 5 bases; unmatched junction nucleotides: 8. Germline V gives CDR1 WNHNN, CDR2 SYGVQD (reference sequence). CDR3 protein: CASSDLGLAGEDTQYF. The CDR3 DNA follows: TGCGCCAGCAGTGATTTGGGGCTAGCGGGAGAAGATACGCAGTATTTT.

This clone has only one observation. The rearrangement joins TRBV7-3 to TRBJ2-1, with TRBD2 as a possible D gene (6 bases). The CDR3 is 13 amino acids. V lost 5 bases, J lost 5 bases, and 10 bases lay in between. Germline assignment: CDR1 SGHTA and CDR2 FQGTGA. This chain's CDR3 is CASSRDFHNEQFF. The CDR3, as DNA: TGTGCCAGCAGCCGGGACTTCCACAATGAGCAGTTCTTC. Full variable domain (missing parts from reference TRBV7-3 and TRBJ2-1): GAGVSQTPSNKVTEKGKYVELRCDPISGHTALYWYRQSLGQGPEFLIYFQGTGAADDSGLPNDRFFAVRPEGSVSTLKIQRTERGDSAVYLCASSRDFHNEQFFGPGTRLTVL.

Written as DNA, the CDR3 is TGTGCCAGCAGTTACGGCCCCTCGGAAAAACTGTTTTTT. Translation gives CASSYGPSEKLFF. The rearrangement uses TRBV6-5 and TRBJ1-4; D gene ambiguous. The CDR3 has 13 residues. Germline assignment: CDR1 MNHEY and CDR2 SVGAGI. The V gene lost 2 bases and the J gene lost 8 bases, with 9 bases spanning the gap.

Turning to this clone: The junction does not match germline at one end; this may be a read error. The chain recombines TRBV28 with TRBJ1-4, with TRBD1 identical over 9 bases. CDR1 MDHEN and CDR2 SYDVKM come from the germline V gene. The CDR3 runs 15 residues. For the CDR3, the DNA is TGTGCCAGCAACCTTCGACGGGACAGGGTTCCGAATAGCGTTTTT. Its protein product is CASNLRRDRVPNSVF.

J is TRBJ2-7 and V is TRBV14, with a tentative D call TRBD1 (5 bases). In germline, CDR1 is SGHDN, CDR2 FVKESK. The CDR3 is 15 residues long. Trimming pared 4 bases from V and 2 bases from J, leaving 15 bases between. The CDR3 spells CASSPPQGSPYEQYF. For the CDR3, the DNA is TGTGCCAGCAGCCCCCCGCAGGGTAGTCCCTACGAGCAGTACTTC.

This clone was seen a few times. V is TRBV19 and J is TRBJ2-7; maybe TRBD1 (6 bases). The CDR3 is 13 residues long. From germline, CDR1 is LNHDA and CDR2 SQIVND (reference sequence). Trimming left V 1 base short and J 3 bases short, with 7 bases between. The CDR3 nucleotides read TGTGCCAGTAGTATAGGGACAGACTACGAGCAGTACTTC. This codes for CASSIGTDYEQYF.

CDR3 protein: CASSGSGGGSYEQYF. CDR3 DNA: TGTGCCAGCAGCGGGTCTGGGGGCGGGAGTTACGAGCAGTACTTC. The V call is TRBV9, the J call TRBJ2-7; possible D gene TRBD2, 7 bases. This CDR3 spans 15 amino acids. Per germline, CDR1 SGDLS and CDR2 YYNGEE. V was clipped by 3 bases and J by 4 bases, with 17 bases between them.

The chain employs TRBV27 and TRBJ2-5; 9 nucleotides align to TRBD2. J gave up 5 bases and V 5 bases, and 12 bases lay outside the gene matches. Germline V lookup: CDR1 MNHEY, CDR2 SMNVEV (reference sequence). The CDR3 has 16 amino acids. The CDR3 nucleotides read TGTGCCAGCAGTCCTGACGCGGCGGGAGGGGTGGAGACCCAGTACTTC. Protein: CASSPDAAGGVETQYF.

With regard to this clone: This CDR3 is also generated by other DNA sequences in the sample. The chain couples TRBV30 to TRBJ2-5; a weak D match, TRBD1 (7 bases). The germline gives CDR1 GTSNPN, CDR2 SVGIG (reference sequence). CDR3 size: 12 residues. The germline V and J ends were trimmed by 3 bases and 4 bases, with 9 bases remaining between them. CDR3 region: CAWSQGGETQYF. CDR3 sequence (DNA): TGTGCCTGGAGCCAGGGGGGAGAGACCCAGTACTTC.

About this clone itself: Compared with germline, one end of the junction differs, possibly owing to a read error. CDR3 region: CASSQAGRGQAQHF. The CDR3 DNA reads as TGCGCCAGCAGCCAAGCGGGCAGGGGTCAGGCCCAGCATTTT. The chain uses TRBV4-1 and TRBJ1-5, with a weak D call TRBD1 (6 bases). Germline CDR1 is MGHRA and CDR2 is YSYEKL. This CDR3 is 14 amino acids long.

The V and J genes are TRBV28 and TRBJ1-2; D may be TRBD1 (5 bases). With 6 bases removed from V and 8 bases from J, the gap between germline ends came to 25 bases. The CDR3 is 16 amino acids. CDR1 is MDHEN and CDR2 is SYDVKM in the germline V gene. The CDR3 here is CASRKSAGLPGGGYTF. CDR3 sequence (DNA): TGTGCCAGCAGAAAAAGCGCGGGACTCCCCGGGGGAGGCTACACCTTC.

The genes are TRBV28 and TRBJ1-5, with 8 bases matching TRBD1. V lost 5 bases, J lost 3 bases, and 3 bases stayed unmatched. Germline V gene data show CDR1 as MDHEN and CDR2 as SYDVKM. This CDR3 spans 14 amino acids. The CDR3 loop reads CASSTGGANQPQHF. CDR3 coding DNA: TGTGCCAGCAGTACAGGGGGTGCCAATCAGCCCCAGCATTTT.

This clone was detected only a few times. The rearrangement uses TRBV19 and TRBJ2-7, with a tentative D call TRBD2 (6 bases). V was shortened by 2 bases and J by 4 bases, with 12 bases between the two germline ends. This CDR3 is built from 14 residues. Germline-derived CDR1 and CDR2 are LNHDA and SQIVND (reference sequence). The CDR3 bases are TGTGCCAGTAGTATACGGGAGAGAGGGTACGAGCAGTACTTC. Translating gives CASSIRERGYEQYF.

The chain joins TRBV5-1 to TRBJ2-7; D may be TRBD1 (5 bases). The V and J ends lost 7 bases and 0 bases respectively, with 11 bases between them. Germline V lookup: CDR1 SGHRS, CDR2 YFSETQ. This CDR3 spans 13 amino acids. The CDR3 nucleotides are TGCGCCAGCGGGCAGGGTGACTCCTACGAGCAGTACTTC. Amino acid sequence: CASGQGDSYEQYF.

Only one count was recorded for this clone. The rearrangement links TRBV7-9 to TRBJ2-3, with a possible D match to TRBD1 (5 bases). This CDR3 is 12 amino acids long. Trimming left V 0 bases short and J 11 bases short, with 9 bases between. From germline, CDR1 is SEHNR and CDR2 FQNEAQ (reference sequence). CDR3 in amino acids: CASSLAQQGQYF. CDR3 DNA sequence: TGTGCCAGCAGCTTAGCGCAGCAGGGGCAGTATTTT.

V and J are TRBV5-4 and TRBJ2-3; 14 nucleotides align to TRBD2. The V and J ends lost 0 bases and 3 bases, in that order; junction bases with no gene match: 3. CDR1 and CDR2 from the germline V gene are SGHNT and YYREEE (reference sequence). CDR3 size: 17 residues. This CDR3 reads CASSLGTSGRRTDTQYF. CDR3 nucleotide sequence: TGTGCCAGCAGCTTGGGGACTAGCGGGAGGAGGACAGATACGCAGTATTTT.

The chain couples TRBV5-1 to TRBJ2-7; 11 bases fit TRBD2. Germline assignment: CDR1 SGHRS and CDR2 YFSETQ. The CDR3 is 15 amino acids. The V and J ends lost 4 bases and 3 bases, in that order; junction bases with no gene match: 6. CDR3 DNA sequence: TGCGCCAGCAGCCCCGGTGGGACTAGCGGCTACGAGCAGTACTTC. This gives the protein CASSPGGTSGYEQYF.

V gene TRBV7-9 combines with J gene TRBJ2-2, with D tentatively TRBD2 (6 bases). With 3 bases removed from V and 7 bases from J, the gap between germline ends came to 15 bases. This CDR3 region has 15 residues. Germline CDR1 is SEHNR and CDR2 is FQNEAQ (reference sequence). In DNA, the CDR3 is TGTGCCAGCAGCTTGTCGGGAGTAGGTAACGGGGAGCTGTTTTTT. It translates to CASSLSGVGNGELFF.

This chain uses TRBV2 with TRBJ2-3, with D maybe TRBD1 (5 bases). The CDR3 runs to 13 residues. Germline V gene sequence: CDR1 SNHLY, CDR2 FYNNEI. The V gene lost 7 bases and the J gene lost 1 base, with 9 bases spanning the gap. CDR3 nucleotide sequence: TGTGCCAGCAAGGGGCAGGGCACAGATACGCAGTATTTT. This translates into CASKGQGTDTQYF.

This clone was seen only once. The V and J genes are TRBV21-1 and TRBJ2-3; the table names TRBD2, a call not compared with the DNA. TRBV21-1 is listed as a pseudogene. CDR3 length equals 18 residues. CDR3 nucleotide sequence: TGTGCCAGCAGCACGAGGGAGGTACCCCTATTACCCACAGATACGCAGTATTTT. Protein: CASSTREVPLLPTDTQYF.

This sequence joins TRBV11-3 and TRBJ1-2; D might be TRBD1 (5 bases). The CDR3 contains 13 residues. Trimming left V 1 base short and J 4 bases short, with 7 bases between. Germline V lookup: CDR1 SGHNT, CDR2 YENEEA. In DNA, the CDR3 is TGTGCCAGCAGCTTAGGGGGCAGCTATGGCTACACCTTC. Protein sequence: CASSLGGSYGYTF. Full variable domain (outside the CDR3, taken from reference TRBV11-3 and TRBJ1-2): EAGVVQSPRYKIIEKKQPVAFWCNPISGHNTLYWYLQNLGQGPELLIRYENEEAVDDSQLPKDRFSAERLKGVDSTLKIQPAELGDSAVYLCASSLGGSYGYTFGSGTRLTVV.

CDR3 sequence: CASSVLAPTDTQYF. The CDR3, as DNA: TGCGCCAGCAGTGTCCTAGCTCCCACAGATACGCAGTATTTT. This chain links TRBV10-1 with TRBJ2-3, with D possibly matching TRBD2 (5 bases). Trimming stripped 4 bases from V and 2 bases from J, with 10 bases between. The V gene's germline CDR1 is WNHNN and CDR2 SYGVQD (reference sequence). This CDR3 is built from 14 residues.

The chain uses TRBV13 and TRBJ2-7, with no clear D. The CDR3 loop spans 14 amino acids. V lost 2 bases, J lost 4 bases, and 12 bases lay in between. Looked up from germline, CDR1 is PRHDT and CDR2 is FYEKMQ (reference sequence). The CDR3 coding sequence is TGTGCCAGCAGCTTACGACGACTCAGTTACGAGCAGTACTTC. It codes for CASSLRRLSYEQYF.

V is TRBV2 and J is TRBJ2-2; D ambiguous. Germline V gene sequence: CDR1 SNHLY, CDR2 FYNNEI. Trimming took 6 bases from V and 5 from J, leaving 4 bases between them. This CDR3 region has 11 residues. The CDR3 coding sequence is TGTGCCAGCAGGAGTACCGGGGAGCTGTTTTTT. Its protein product is CASRSTGELFF. Full variable domain (remainder filled in from reference TRBV2 and TRBJ2-2): EPEVTQTPSHQVTQMGQEVILRCVPISNHLYFYWYRQILGQKVEFLVSFYNNEISEKSEIFDDQFSVERPDGSNFTLKIRSTKLEDSAMYFCASRSTGELFFGEGSRLTVL.

The rearrangement uses TRBV6-5 and TRBJ1-5, with 7 bases lining up with TRBD1. The CDR3 is made up of 14 amino acids. Germline values: CDR1 MNHEY, CDR2 SVGAGI. V lost 6 bases, J lost 5 bases, and 7 bases stayed unmatched. CDR3 loop: CASSLGTGDQPQHF. The DNA of the CDR3 is TGTGCCAGCAGCCTCGGAACAGGGGATCAGCCCCAGCATTTT.

The genes are TRBV19 and TRBJ1-1; 10 bases map to TRBD1. This CDR3 region has 17 residues. Trimming removed 1 base from V and 0 bases from J; junction bases left unmatched: 5. Germline values: CDR1 LNHDA, CDR2 SQIVND (reference sequence). The CDR3: CASSIGRTGGMNTEAFF. In nucleotides, the CDR3 is TGTGCCAGTAGTATAGGTAGGACAGGGGGGATGAACACTGAAGCTTTCTTT.

CDR3 region: CASTQATGTDTQYF. The DNA for the CDR3 is TGTGCCAGCACCCAAGCAACTGGCACAGATACGCAGTATTTT. The chain joins TRBV27 to TRBJ2-3; D ambiguous. CDR3 length: 14 amino acids. CDR1 is MNHEY, CDR2 SMNVEV, per germline (reference sequence). The V end was cut by 7 bases, the J end by 1 base, with 12 bases between.

The CDR3 region is CATSREGTGGYEQYF. The CDR3 DNA reads as TGTGCCACCAGCAGAGAAGGGACAGGGGGCTACGAGCAGTACTTC. This chain connects TRBV15 to TRBJ2-7; 11 bases fit TRBD1. Germline trimming cut 0 bases from V and 3 bases from J; bases unmatched to any gene: 1. This CDR3 is 15 amino acids long. Per the germline V gene, CDR1 is LNHNV and CDR2 is YYDKDF (reference sequence).